This T cell receptor beta chain originates from a study of T cell repertoires in cytomegalovirus infection. As for the study in general: CMV infection together with matching HLA type was indicated by public TCR beta signatures. Study-level results: HLA-C-restricted, CMV-specific TCR beta clonotypes were dominant ex vivo. Individuals carrying CMV plus the relevant HLA were identified by cumulative frequency of public TCR beta families.

The germline gives CDR1 SGHTA, CDR2 FQGNSA. CDR3 length: 17 amino acids. The V segment lost 1 base and the J segment 5 bases; nucleotides outside the gene matches: 9. In its sample, this clonotype was seen many times. Its antigen remains unknown. TCRdb re-derived calls from the reads in MiXCR, one entry per CDR3 protein. The sample lists 300,000 or so distinct CDR3 sequences, 9.6% occurring once. The TCR originated in a human donor in good health (CMV status not recorded). Some clones in this sample may be carry-over from other donors' samples. The chain uses TRBV7-2 and TRBJ1-1; TRBD1 matches at 11 bases. The sequencing sample was made of PBMCs. CDR3 protein: CASSLVGQGAQKTEAFF. The CDR3 coding sequence is TGTGCCAGCAGCTTAGTCGGACAGGGGGCGCAAAAAACTGAAGCTTTCTTT.